These 17 T cell receptor beta chains were all obtained from the same sample, sequenced in a study of graft-versus-host responses after intestinal transplantation. Sequenced by immunoSEQ multiplex PCR; TCRdb stores in-frame clones only, minus some. The sample holds over 100,000 clones; roughly 90% are singletons and the top ten take around 0.9%. Their antigens remain unidentified. The source was unstimulated CD4+ T cells sorted from spleen or lymph node cells, collected before intestinal transplant. The receptors shown here come from a human donor who received an intestinal transplant.

The V and J genes are TRBV5-6 and TRBJ2-5, with unresolved D. The length of the CDR3 is 11 residues. Germline V gene sequence: CDR1 SGHDT, CDR2 YYEEEE. Trimming left V 5 bases short and J 1 base short, with 3 bases between. The CDR3 region is CASSAQETQYF. Written as DNA, the CDR3 is TGTGCCAGCAGTGCCCAAGAGACCCAGTACTTC.

The chain combines TRBV27 with TRBJ1-2; TRBD1 matches 9 bases. V was pared by 5 bases and J by 5 bases, with 15 bases of the junction left unmatched. Germline CDR1 reads MNHEY; CDR2 reads SMNVEV (reference sequence). CDR3 length equals 17 residues. CDR3 sequence: CASSSLTGGAYLYGYTF. CDR3 coding DNA: TGTGCCAGCAGTAGTTTAACAGGGGGCGCTTACTTGTATGGCTACACCTTC.

The rearrangement links TRBV18 to TRBJ2-2; weak D call: TRBD1 (5 bases). This CDR3 is built from 13 residues. The germline V and J ends were trimmed by 8 bases and 0 bases, with 7 bases remaining between them. Germline V gene data show CDR1 as KGHSH and CDR2 as LQKENI. The CDR3 region has the DNA TGTGCCAGCGACAGAGCGAACACCGGGGAGCTGTTTTTT. Amino acids: CASDRANTGELFF. The full variable domain, in which reference TRBV18 and TRBJ2-2 provide the parts outside the CDR3, is NAGVMQNPRHLVRRRGQEARLRCSPMKGHSHVYWYRQLPEEGLKFMVYLQKENIIDESGMPKERFSAEFPKEGPSILRIQQVVRGDSAAYFCASDRANTGELFFGEGSRLTVL.

This chain joins TRBV28 and TRBJ2-2; D is unresolved. Germline assignment: CDR1 MDHEN and CDR2 SYDVKM. Trimming removed 6 bases at V and 2 bases at J, with 7 bases between. CDR3 length equals 13 residues. CDR3 sequence reads: CASRTGNTGELFF. CDR3 bases: TGTGCCAGCAGAACTGGCAACACCGGGGAGCTGTTTTTT.

CDR3 in amino acids: CASSDGQGYEQYF. DNA for the CDR3: TGTGCCAGCAGCGATGGACAGGGCTACGAGCAGTACTTC. V gene TRBV7-9 combines with J gene TRBJ2-7, with 8 bases lining up with TRBD1. Germline V lookup: CDR1 SEHNR, CDR2 FQNEAQ (reference sequence). Trimming took 5 bases from V and 3 from J; bases not matched to a gene: 3. The CDR3 consists of 13 residues.

The genes are TRBV27 and TRBJ2-1; tentatively, D is TRBD2 (6 bases). Germline lookup yields CDR1 MNHEY and CDR2 SMNVEV (reference sequence). The CDR3 runs to 15 residues. V lost 6 bases and J lost 4, with 16 bases in between. The CDR3 reads CASSAPGLGYNEQFF. CDR3 DNA: TGTGCCAGCAGCGCCCCGGGACTGGGGTACAATGAGCAGTTCTTC.

V gene TRBV6-4 combines with J gene TRBJ1-6; D remains ambiguous. V was shortened by 6 bases and J by 6 bases, with 12 bases between the two germline ends. The CDR3 runs to 14 residues. From germline, CDR1 is MRHNA and CDR2 SNTAGT. The DNA of the CDR3 is TGTGCCAGCAGCCAAGATCCTAGTAATTCACCCCTCCACTTT. Translating it yields CASSQDPSNSPLHF.

The V call is TRBV5-4, the J call TRBJ2-2; 10 bases match TRBD2. Germline lookup yields CDR1 SGHNT and CDR2 YYREEE (reference sequence). Losses at the gene ends were 4 bases for V and 6 bases for J; bases not matched to a gene: 6. This CDR3 contains 15 residues. The CDR3 protein is CASSVGTSVPGELFF. The CDR3 nucleotides read TGTGCCAGCAGCGTCGGGACTAGCGTGCCCGGGGAGCTGTTTTTT. The full variable domain, in which reference TRBV5-4 and TRBJ2-2 provide the parts outside the CDR3, is ETGVTQSPTHLIKTRGQQVTLRCSSQSGHNTVSWYQQALGQGPQFIFQYYREEENGRGNFPPRFSGLQFPNYSSELNVNALELDDSALYLCASSVGTSVPGELFFGEGSRLTVL.

Comments on this clone: The sample contains more than one DNA sequence encoding this CDR3. The gene calls are TRBV5-6 and TRBJ1-5; tentative D call: TRBD1 (5 bases). CDR1 SGHDT and CDR2 YYEEEE come from the germline V gene. This CDR3 is 15 amino acids long. Trimming left V 0 bases short and J 0 bases short, with 7 bases between. As DNA, the CDR3 is TGTGCCAGCAGCTTGGCGAGGGGTAGCAATCAGCCCCAGCATTTT. This codes for CASSLARGSNQPQHF.

This chain links TRBV21-1 with TRBJ2-7; the table names TRBD1, a call not compared with the DNA. TRBV21-1 is assigned pseudogene status. This CDR3 contains 13 residues. The CDR3 region has the DNA TGTGCCAGCAGCATGCACAGCTCGTACGAGCAGTACTTC. Protein sequence: CASSMHSSYEQYF.

The chain couples TRBV4-1 to TRBJ2-7, with 9 positions matching TRBD1. There are 18 residues in the CDR3. In germline, CDR1 is MGHRA, CDR2 YSYEKL. J gave up 2 bases and V 2 bases, and 13 bases lay outside the gene matches. The CDR3 loop is CASSQFPIRTGEAYEQYF. The CDR3, as DNA: TGCGCCAGCAGCCAATTCCCCATTAGGACAGGGGAGGCCTACGAGCAGTACTTC.

The rearrangement links TRBV30 to TRBJ2-1; 12 bases match TRBD2. The trim removed 4 bases at V and 6 bases at J, leaving 7 bases unmatched. Germline V CDR1 and CDR2: GTSNPN, SVGIG (reference sequence). The CDR3 runs 15 residues. CDR3 sequence (DNA): TGTGCCTGGACTTATGGACTAGCGGGACTCAATGAGCAGTTCTTC. Amino acids: CAWTYGLAGLNEQFF.

This clone was seen a single time. The chain carries TRBV28 and TRBJ2-1, with TRBD2 matching 7 bases. Losses at the gene ends were 2 bases for V and 4 bases for J; bases not matched to a gene: 8. CDR3 length: 16 amino acids. Germline assignment: CDR1 MDHEN and CDR2 SYDVKM. The CDR3 reads CASSLERGLRYNEQFF. The CDR3 DNA follows: TGTGCCAGCAGTTTAGAGAGGGGACTACGATACAATGAGCAGTTCTTC.

The rearrangement uses TRBV28 and TRBJ2-5, with D tentatively TRBD1 or TRBD2 (5 bases each). This CDR3 is built from 16 residues. V was clipped by 3 bases and J by 2 bases, with 16 bases between them. In germline, CDR1 is MDHEN, CDR2 SYDVKM. Here the CDR3 reads CASSFPTGRVQETQYF. The CDR3 DNA sequence: TGTGCCAGCAGTTTTCCCACGGGGCGGGTACAAGAGACCCAGTACTTC.

The chain links TRBV6-4 to TRBJ2-1, with TRBD2 matching over 11 bases. With V trimmed by 1 base and J by 7 bases, 3 bases remained unmatched. CDR1 and CDR2 (germline): MRHNA, SNTAGT. There are 15 residues in the CDR3. CDR3 in DNA: TGTGCCAGCAGTGACTTAGCGGGAGGGCCGAATGAGCAGTTCTTC. It translates to CASSDLAGGPNEQFF.

This chain joins TRBV7-6 and TRBJ2-2; 7 nucleotides align to TRBD2. In germline, CDR1 is SGHVS, CDR2 FNYEAQ. The CDR3 extends over 18 amino acids. The ends lost 5 bases at V and 4 bases at J; junction bases unmatched: 16. The CDR3, as DNA: TGTGCCAGCAGCATGCATACGCGAGGGACTACCCTCACCGGGGAGCTGTTTTTT. This sequence encodes CASSMHTRGTTLTGELFF.

This chain joins TRBV7-2 and TRBJ2-2; TRBD2 agrees at 8 bases. V gave up 5 bases and J gave up 3 bases; unmatched junction bases: 5. Germline CDR1 reads SGHTA; CDR2 reads FQGNSA. The CDR3 loop spans 15 amino acids. DNA of the CDR3: TGTGCCAGCAGCCGTCGGACTAGCTACACCGGGGAGCTGTTTTTT. It translates to CASSRRTSYTGELFF. The full variable domain, rest sourced from reference TRBV7-2 and TRBJ2-2, is GAGVSQSPSNKVTEKGKDVELRCDPISGHTALYWYRQSLGQGLEFLIYFQGNSAPDKSGLPSDRFSAERTGGSVSTLTIQRTQQEDSAVYLCASSRRTSYTGELFFGEGSRLTVL.